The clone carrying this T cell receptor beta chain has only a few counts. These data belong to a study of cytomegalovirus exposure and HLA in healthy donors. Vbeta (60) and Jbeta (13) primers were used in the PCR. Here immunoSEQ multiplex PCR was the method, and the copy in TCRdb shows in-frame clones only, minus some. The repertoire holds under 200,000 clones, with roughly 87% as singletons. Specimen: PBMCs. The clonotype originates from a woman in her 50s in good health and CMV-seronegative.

CDR3 sequence reads: CASSTDSSYGYTF. The CDR3 bases are TGCGCCAGCAGCACCGACAGCTCCTATGGCTACACCTTC. V gene TRBV5-1 combines with J gene TRBJ1-2; D might be TRBD1 (5 bases). CDR3 length: 13 residues. Germline V gene lookup returns CDR1 SGHRS and CDR2 YFSETQ. Trimming took 4 bases from V and 4 from J, leaving 11 bases between them.